The rows below give T cell receptor beta chains drawn from one sample of a study of sequential checkpoint blockade in melanoma. TCRdb keeps only in-frame clones here, not all; method: immunoSEQ multiplex PCR. The sample carries thousands of clones, about 92% recorded once. Sequenced material: CD8+ T cells sorted from blood (inferred from file names), taken from a patient given nivolumab and ipilimumab in sequence. The receptors come from a human donor with melanoma. CDR3s include the opening cysteine and the closing phenylalanine or tryptophan. A D gene is named only where the DNA matches it firmly. Rows give clone size only sometimes, using once, few, many, or a class for an expanded clone.

clone_size j_call cdr3_length v_call d_call cdr3_aa cdr3_nt
. TRBJ1-1 15 TRBV28 TRBD1 CASSSGQGSITEAFF TGTGCCAGCAGTTCTGGACAGGGAAGCATCACTGAAGCTTTCTTT
. TRBJ2-5 15 TRBV4-1 TRBD2 CASSPGTSGSETQYF TGCGCCAGCAGCCCAGGGACTAGCGGGAGCGAGACCCAGTACTTC
. TRBJ1-5 13 TRBV7-2 . CASSSWGGQPQHF TGTGCCAGCAGCTCATGGGGGGGTCAGCCCCAGCATTTT
. TRBJ1-4 15 TRBV5-1 . CASSWGGGAGEKLFF TGCGCCAGCAGCTGGGGCGGGGGCGCGGGTGAAAAACTGTTTTTT
. TRBJ2-7 14 TRBV27 TRBD2 CASTPYGGSYEQYF TGTGCCAGCACCCCCTACGGCGGGAGCTACGAGCAGTACTTC
. TRBJ1-1 12 TRBV19 . CASLGGFAEAFF TGTGCCAGTCTCGGGGGGTTCGCTGAAGCTTTCTTT
. TRBJ1-2 22 TRBV7-8 TRBD1 CASSPPPSPGQGAIRARRGYTF TGTGCCAGCAGCCCCCCCCCATCCCCGGGACAGGGGGCGATCAGGGCGCGGAGGGGCTACACCTTC
. TRBJ1-3 17 TRBV5-6 . CASSLGAGTSPGNTIYF TGTGCCAGCAGCTTGGGGGCAGGGACTTCTCCTGGAAACACCATATATTTT
once TRBJ1-4 15 TRBV4-2 . CASSPTPWGPEKLFF TGTGCCAGCAGCCCCACTCCGTGGGGGCCCGAAAAACTGTTTTTT
. TRBJ1-2 13 TRBV2 TRBD1 CASSRGQAYGYTF TGTGCCAGCAGCAGGGGACAGGCCTATGGCTACACCTTC
. TRBJ1-1 13 TRBV28 . CASSFGGREKAFF TGTGCCAGCAGTTTCGGGGGGCGAGAGAAAGCTTTCTTT
once TRBJ2-7 13 TRBV7-9 . CASSPTGYYEQYF TGTGCCAGCAGCCCGACGGGGTACTACGAGCAGTACTTC
. TRBJ1-2 16 TRBV5-1 . CASNWWQGHPNYGYTF TGCGCCAGCAATTGGTGGCAGGGACACCCTAACTATGGCTACACCTTC
once TRBJ2-7 14 TRBV19 . CASSPAGGSYEQYF TGTGCCAGTAGTCCCGCCGGGGGCTCCTACGAGCAGTACTTC
. TRBJ2-7 14 TRBV11-1 TRBD2 CASSFLAVTYEQYF TGTGCCAGCAGCTTCCTAGCGGTCACCTACGAGCAGTACTTC
once TRBJ2-7 15 TRBV27 . CASSMTRGQGSEQYF TGTGCCAGCAGTATGACAAGGGGCCAGGGGTCTGAGCAGTACTTC
. TRBJ1-5 13 TRBV28 . CATLSGGLQPQHF TGTGCCACTCTAAGCGGGGGGCTGCAGCCCCAGCATTTT
large TRBJ2-7 17 TRBV5-1 TRBD1 CASSLTKTGGNRYEQYF TGCGCCAGCAGCCTTACCAAGACAGGGGGCAACAGGTACGAGCAGTACTTC
. TRBJ2-7 15 TRBV7-9 . CASSLFLASSGEQYF TGTGCCAGCAGCTTATTTTTAGCTTCCTCGGGGGAGCAGTACTTC
. TRBJ2-2 15 TRBV7-9 TRBD1 CASSFGTGVPGELFF TGTGCCAGCAGCTTTGGGACAGGGGTTCCCGGGGAGCTGTTTTTT
. TRBJ2-7 13 TRBV27 . CASSDSSSYEQYF TGTGCCAGCAGTGACAGCTCCTCCTACGAGCAGTACTTC
. TRBJ1-1 15 TRBV7-8 . CASSPHPDINTEAFF TGTGCCAGCAGCCCCCACCCGGACATAAACACTGAAGCTTTCTTT
. TRBJ1-1 15 TRBV19 TRBD1 CASSWPGTGDTEAFF TGTGCCAGTAGTTGGCCCGGGACAGGGGACACTGAAGCTTTCTTT
. TRBJ2-7 14 TRBV11-2 TRBD1 CASSPEDRNYEQYF TGTGCCAGCAGCCCCGAGGACAGGAACTACGAGCAGTACTTC
. TRBJ2-7 13 TRBV7-2 TRBD2 CASCGGSSYEQYF TGTGCCAGCTGTGGCGGGAGTTCCTACGAGCAGTACTTC
. TRBJ1-5 16 TRBV19 . CASSISGSGSNQPQHF TGTGCCAGTAGTATTTCAGGGTCGGGCAGCAATCAGCCCCAGCATTTT
. TRBJ1-5 16 TRBV19 . CASSIDRRVSNQPQHF TGTGCCAGTAGTATAGATCGGAGGGTAAGCAATCAGCCCCAGCATTTT
. TRBJ2-7 12 TRBV29-1 . CSAGTAYYEQYF TGCAGCGCAGGAACAGCCTACTACGAGCAGTACTTC
. TRBJ2-7 13 TRBV10-2 TRBD2 CASSVSGLYEQYF TGCGCCAGCAGTGTTAGCGGGCTATACGAGCAGTACTTC
. TRBJ1-2 16 TRBV7-9 . CASSPLEGGAFYGYTF TGTGCCAGCAGCCCCCTGGAAGGGGGTGCCTTTTATGGCTACACCTTC
. TRBJ1-2 13 TRBV29-1 TRBD1 CSVLRQGRDGYTF TGCAGCGTTCTGCGACAGGGGAGGGATGGCTACACCTTC
. TRBJ2-7 15 TRBV7-3 TRBD1 CASSSGTGPSYEQYF TGTGCCAGCAGCTCCGGGACAGGGCCATCCTACGAGCAGTACTTC
. TRBJ1-1 13 TRBV29-1 . CSIHHLMNTEAFF TGCAGCATACACCACCTCATGAACACTGAAGCTTTCTTT
. TRBJ1-1 15 TRBV28 . CASSLVGQGNTEAFF TGTGCCAGCAGTTTGGTGGGGCAGGGGAACACTGAAGCTTTCTTT
. TRBJ1-2 12 TRBV11-3 . CASSLGGYGYTF TGTGCCAGCAGCTTAGGCGGCTATGGCTACACCTTC
. TRBJ2-3 16 TRBV28 . CASRTISTGNTDTQYF TGTGCCAGCAGGACGATATCAACAGGGAACACAGATACGCAGTATTTT